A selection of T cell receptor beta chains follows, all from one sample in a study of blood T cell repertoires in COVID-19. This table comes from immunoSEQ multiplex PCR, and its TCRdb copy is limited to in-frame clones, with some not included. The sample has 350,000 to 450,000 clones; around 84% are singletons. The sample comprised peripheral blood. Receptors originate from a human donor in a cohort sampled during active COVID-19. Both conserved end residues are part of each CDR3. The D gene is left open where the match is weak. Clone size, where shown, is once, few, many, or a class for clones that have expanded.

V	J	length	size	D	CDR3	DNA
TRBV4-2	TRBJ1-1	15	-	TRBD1	CASSQVGQRDTEAFF	TGTGCCAGCAGCCAAGTGGGACAGCGGGACACTGAAGCTTTCTTT
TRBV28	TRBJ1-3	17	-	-	CASSPRTADYSGNTIYF	TGTGCCAGCAGCCCCCGGACAGCCGATTACTCTGGAAACACCATATATTTT
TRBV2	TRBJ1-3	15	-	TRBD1	CASGKGQHSGNTIYF	TGTGCCAGCGGAAAGGGACAGCACTCTGGAAACACCATATATTTT
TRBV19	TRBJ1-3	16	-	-	CASRERGGSSGNTIYF	TGTGCCAGTAGGGAAAGGGGCGGGAGCTCTGGAAACACCATATATTTT
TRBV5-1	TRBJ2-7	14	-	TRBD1	CASSPGQTPYEQYF	TGCGCCAGCAGCCCGGGACAGACTCCCTACGAGCAGTACTTC
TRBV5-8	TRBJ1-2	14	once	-	CASSSTQGSYGYTF	TGTGCCAGCAGCTCAACTCAGGGGTCCTATGGCTACACCTTC
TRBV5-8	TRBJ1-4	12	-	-	CASSLGGDWSTF	TGTGCCAGCAGCTTGGGGGGGGATTGGTCCACCTTT
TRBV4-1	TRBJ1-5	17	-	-	CASSTRLGGVGDQPQHF	TGCGCCAGCAGCACAAGATTGGGGGGGGTAGGGGATCAGCCCCAGCATTTT
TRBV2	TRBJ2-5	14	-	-	CASIWGQAGETQYF	TGTGCCAGCATCTGGGGGCAGGCAGGAGAGACCCAGTACTTC
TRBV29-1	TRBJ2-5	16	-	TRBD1	CSVVPGQQQFQETQYF	TGCAGCGTAGTACCGGGACAGCAACAATTTCAAGAGACCCAGTACTTC
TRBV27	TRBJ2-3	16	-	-	CASSFIHSGGTDTQYF	TGTGCCAGCAGTTTTATCCATTCAGGGGGCACAGATACGCAGTATTTT